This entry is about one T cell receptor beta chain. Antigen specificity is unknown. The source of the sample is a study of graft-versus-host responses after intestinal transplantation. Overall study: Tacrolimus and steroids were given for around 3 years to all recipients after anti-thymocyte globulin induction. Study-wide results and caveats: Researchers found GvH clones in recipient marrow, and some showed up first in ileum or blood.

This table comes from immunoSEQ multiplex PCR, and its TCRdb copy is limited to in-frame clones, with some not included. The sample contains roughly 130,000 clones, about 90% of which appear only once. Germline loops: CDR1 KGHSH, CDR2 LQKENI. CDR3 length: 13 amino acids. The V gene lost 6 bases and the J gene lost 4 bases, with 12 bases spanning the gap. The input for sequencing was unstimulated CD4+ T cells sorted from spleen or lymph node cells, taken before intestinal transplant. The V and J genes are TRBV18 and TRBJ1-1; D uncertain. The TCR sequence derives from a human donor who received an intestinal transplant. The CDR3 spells CASSSDLTTEAFF. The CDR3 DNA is TGTGCCAGCTCCTCCGATTTGACCACTGAAGCTTTCTTT.